The clone carrying this T cell receptor (beta chain) was detected once. Its antigen is unknown. Stated treatment: roughly 10-day PBMC culture with coronavirus spike peptide pools or control peptides (ViraFEST assay). TCRs were sequenced by ViraFEST after antigen-specific T cells had been expanded with peptide pools. Wells contained around 2 million PBMCs each, and these were cultured with 8 to 10 IU/ml IL-2 and 9.5 to 10 ug/ml peptide pools. Following culture for 10 days, CD4+ T cells were isolated by negative selection. Once obtained from cultured CD4+ T cells, the DNA was sequenced using the Oncomine TCR Beta short-read assay. Via MiXCR, TCRdb re-called the PCR reads, giving one row per CDR3 protein. Of 8,000 to 9,500 distinct CDR3 sequences listed, 60% are singletons. These data originate in a study of vaccination and CD4 T cells after COVID-19. The CDR3 spans 11 residues. CDR1 and CDR2 (germline): SNHLY, FYNNEI. V shed 3 bases and J shed 5 bases, with 3 bases lying between them.

The sequencing here drew on cultured CD4+ T cells from blood, taken after SARS-CoV-2 vaccination. This clonotype originated in a human donor with COVID-19. J is TRBJ2-3 and V is TRBV2; no definite D call. CDR3 nucleotides: TGTGCCAGCAGTGATAGAGATACGCAGTATTTT. The encoded protein is CASSDRDTQYF.